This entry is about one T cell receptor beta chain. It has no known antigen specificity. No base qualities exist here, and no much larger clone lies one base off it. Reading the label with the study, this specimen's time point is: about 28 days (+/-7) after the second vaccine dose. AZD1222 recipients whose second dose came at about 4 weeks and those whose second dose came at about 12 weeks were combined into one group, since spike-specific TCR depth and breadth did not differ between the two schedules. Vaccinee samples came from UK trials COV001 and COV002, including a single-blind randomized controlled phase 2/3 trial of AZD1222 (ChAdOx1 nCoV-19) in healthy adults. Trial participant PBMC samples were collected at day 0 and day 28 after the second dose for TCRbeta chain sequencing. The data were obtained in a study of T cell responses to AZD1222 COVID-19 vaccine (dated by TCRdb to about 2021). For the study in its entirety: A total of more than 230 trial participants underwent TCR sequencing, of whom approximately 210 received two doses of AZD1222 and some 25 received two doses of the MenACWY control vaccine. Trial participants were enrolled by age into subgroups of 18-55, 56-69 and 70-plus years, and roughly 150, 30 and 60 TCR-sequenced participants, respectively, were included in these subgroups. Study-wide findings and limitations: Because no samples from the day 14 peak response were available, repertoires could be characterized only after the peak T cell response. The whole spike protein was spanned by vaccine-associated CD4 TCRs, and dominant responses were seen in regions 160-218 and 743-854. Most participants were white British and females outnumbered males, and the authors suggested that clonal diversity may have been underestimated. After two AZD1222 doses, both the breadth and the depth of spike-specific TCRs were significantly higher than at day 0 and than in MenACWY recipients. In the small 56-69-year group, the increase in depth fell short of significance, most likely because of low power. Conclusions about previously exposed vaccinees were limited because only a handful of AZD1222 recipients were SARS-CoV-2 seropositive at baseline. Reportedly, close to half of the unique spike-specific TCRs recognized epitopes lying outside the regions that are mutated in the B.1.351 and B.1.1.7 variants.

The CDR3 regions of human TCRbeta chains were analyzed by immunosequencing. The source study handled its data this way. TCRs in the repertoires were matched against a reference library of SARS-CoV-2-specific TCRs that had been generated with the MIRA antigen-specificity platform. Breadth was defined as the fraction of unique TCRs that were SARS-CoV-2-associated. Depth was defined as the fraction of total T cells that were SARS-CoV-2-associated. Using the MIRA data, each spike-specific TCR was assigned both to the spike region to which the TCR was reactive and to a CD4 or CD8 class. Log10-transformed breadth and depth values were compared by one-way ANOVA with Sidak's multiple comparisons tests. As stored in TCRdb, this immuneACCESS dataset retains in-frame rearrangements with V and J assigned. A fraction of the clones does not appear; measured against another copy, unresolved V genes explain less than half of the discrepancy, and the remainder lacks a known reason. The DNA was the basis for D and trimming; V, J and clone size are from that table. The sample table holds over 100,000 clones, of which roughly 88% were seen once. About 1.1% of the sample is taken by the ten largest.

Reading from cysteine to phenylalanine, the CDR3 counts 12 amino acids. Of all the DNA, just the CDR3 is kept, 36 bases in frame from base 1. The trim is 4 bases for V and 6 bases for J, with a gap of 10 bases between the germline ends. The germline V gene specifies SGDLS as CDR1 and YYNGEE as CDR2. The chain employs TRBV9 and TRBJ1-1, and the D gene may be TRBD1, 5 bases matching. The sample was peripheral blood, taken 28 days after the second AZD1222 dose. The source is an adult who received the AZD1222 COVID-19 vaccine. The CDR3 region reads CASSQGGAEAFF. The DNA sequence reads TGTGCCAGCAGCCAGGGTGGGGCTGAAGCTTTCTTT.